The T cell receptor (beta chain) described here comes from a study of T-cell reconstitution after alpha-beta-depleted transplantation in children. The study's findings and limits: Diversity and T-cell counts at one year after transplant derived mostly from new T cells. Reportedly, roughly two months post-transplant, alpha-beta T cells arose from several hundred expanded graft clones.

For TCRbeta, the library was prepared with unique molecular identifiers. TCRdb reprocessed the PCR reads via MiXCR and lists one record per CDR3 protein. This sample has 65,000 to 90,000 distinct CDR3 sequences, with roughly 11% found just once. The length of the CDR3 is 14 residues. Germline loops: CDR1 SGHTA, CDR2 FQGTGA. V was shortened by 0 bases and J by 5 bases, with 9 bases between the two germline ends. Comment on this clonotype: Antigen specificity is unknown.

The clonotype was recovered from a boy aged 5-17 years with acute myeloid leukemia, due to receive a stem cell transplant. Sequenced here: PBMCs, sampled before TCRalphabeta/CD19-depleted stem cell transplant. The chain recombines TRBV7-3 with TRBJ2-3, with D unclear. The CDR3 nucleotides are TGTGCCAGCAGCTTAACGTACCCAGAAGATACGCAGTATTTT. Its protein is CASSLTYPEDTQYF.